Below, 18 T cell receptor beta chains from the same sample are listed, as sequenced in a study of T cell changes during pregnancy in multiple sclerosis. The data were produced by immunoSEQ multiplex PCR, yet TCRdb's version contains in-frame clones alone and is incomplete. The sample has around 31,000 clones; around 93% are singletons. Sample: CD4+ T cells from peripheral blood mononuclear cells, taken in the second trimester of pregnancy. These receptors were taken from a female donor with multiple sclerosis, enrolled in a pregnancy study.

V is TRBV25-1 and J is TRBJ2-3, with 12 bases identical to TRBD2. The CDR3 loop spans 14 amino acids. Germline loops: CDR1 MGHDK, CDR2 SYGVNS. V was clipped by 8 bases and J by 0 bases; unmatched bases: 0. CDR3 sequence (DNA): TGTGCCAGCGGGACTAGCGGGAGCACAGATACGCAGTATTTT. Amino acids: CASGTSGSTDTQYF.

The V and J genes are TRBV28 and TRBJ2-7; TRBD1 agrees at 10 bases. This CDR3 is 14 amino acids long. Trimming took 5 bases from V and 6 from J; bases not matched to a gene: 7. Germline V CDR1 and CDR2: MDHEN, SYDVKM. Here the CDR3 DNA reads TGTGCCAGCAGTGACAGGGGGCGCAACCGCGAGCAGTACTTC. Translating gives CASSDRGRNREQYF.

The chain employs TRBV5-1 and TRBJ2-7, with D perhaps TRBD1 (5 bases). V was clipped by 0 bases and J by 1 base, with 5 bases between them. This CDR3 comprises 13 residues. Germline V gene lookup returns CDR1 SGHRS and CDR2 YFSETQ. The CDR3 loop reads CASSLAGSYEQYF. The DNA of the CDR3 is TGCGCCAGCAGCTTGGCAGGGTCCTACGAGCAGTACTTC.

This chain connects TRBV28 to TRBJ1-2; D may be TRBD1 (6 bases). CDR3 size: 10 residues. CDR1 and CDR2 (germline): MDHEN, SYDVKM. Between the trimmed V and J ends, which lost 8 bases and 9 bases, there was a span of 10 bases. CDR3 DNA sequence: TGTGCCAGCGTTGGGACACGCTACACCTTC. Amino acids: CASVGTRYTF.

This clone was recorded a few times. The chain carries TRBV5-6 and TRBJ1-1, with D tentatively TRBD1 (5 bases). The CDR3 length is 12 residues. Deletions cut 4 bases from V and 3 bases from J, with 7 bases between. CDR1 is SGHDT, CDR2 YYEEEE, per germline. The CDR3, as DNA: TGTGCCAGCAGCCGACAGTACACTGAAGCTTTCTTT. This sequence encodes CASSRQYTEAFF.

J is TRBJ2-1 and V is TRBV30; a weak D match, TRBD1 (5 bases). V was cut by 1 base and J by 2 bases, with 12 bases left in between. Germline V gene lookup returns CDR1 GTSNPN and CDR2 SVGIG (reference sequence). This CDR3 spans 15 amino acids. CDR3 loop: CAWSGARETYNEQFF. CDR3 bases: TGTGCCTGGAGTGGCGCCAGGGAAACCTACAATGAGCAGTTCTTC.

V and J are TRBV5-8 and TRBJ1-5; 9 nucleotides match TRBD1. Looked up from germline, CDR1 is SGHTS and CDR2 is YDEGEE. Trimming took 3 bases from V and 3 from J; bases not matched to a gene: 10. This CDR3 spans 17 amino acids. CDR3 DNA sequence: TGTGCCAGCAGCTCTCTCCTCGGGACAGGGAACAATCAGCCCCAGCATTTT. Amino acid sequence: CASSSLLGTGNNQPQHF.

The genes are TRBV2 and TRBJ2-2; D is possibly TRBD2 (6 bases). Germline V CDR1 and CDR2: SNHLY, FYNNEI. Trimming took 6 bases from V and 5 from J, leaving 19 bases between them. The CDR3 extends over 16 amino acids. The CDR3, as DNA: TGTGCCAGCAGGTTGACGGAGGGACGAGAGACCGGGGAGCTGTTTTTT. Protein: CASRLTEGRETGELFF.

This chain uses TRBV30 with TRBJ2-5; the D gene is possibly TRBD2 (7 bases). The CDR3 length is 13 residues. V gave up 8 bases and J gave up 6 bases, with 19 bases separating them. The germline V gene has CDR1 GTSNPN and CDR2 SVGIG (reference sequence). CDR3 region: CAGEGGLGKTQYF. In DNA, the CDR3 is TGTGCCGGGGAGGGGGGGCTCGGGAAGACCCAGTACTTC.

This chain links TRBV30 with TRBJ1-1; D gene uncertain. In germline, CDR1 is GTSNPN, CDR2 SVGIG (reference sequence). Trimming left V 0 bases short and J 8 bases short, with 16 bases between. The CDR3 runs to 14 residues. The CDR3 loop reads CAWSVKQPTGEAFF. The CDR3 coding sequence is TGTGCCTGGAGTGTGAAGCAGCCCACGGGGGAAGCTTTCTTT. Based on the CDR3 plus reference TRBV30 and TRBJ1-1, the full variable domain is SQTIHQWPATLVQPVGSPLSLECTVEGTSNPNLYWYRQAAGRGLQLLFYSVGIGQISSEVPQNLSASRPQDRQFILSSKKLLLSDSGFYLCAWSVKQPTGEAFFGQGTRLTVV.

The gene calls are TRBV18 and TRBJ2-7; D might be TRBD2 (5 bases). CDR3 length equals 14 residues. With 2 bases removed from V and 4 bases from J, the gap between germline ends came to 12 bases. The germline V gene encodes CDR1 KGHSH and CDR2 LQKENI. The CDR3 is CASSPFTGGYEQYF. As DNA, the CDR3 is TGTGCCAGCTCACCATTCACTGGAGGTTACGAGCAGTACTTC.

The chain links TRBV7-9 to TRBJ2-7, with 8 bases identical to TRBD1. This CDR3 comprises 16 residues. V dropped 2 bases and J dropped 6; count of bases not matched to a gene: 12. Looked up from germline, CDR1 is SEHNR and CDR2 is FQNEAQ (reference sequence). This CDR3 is CASSLSPGQGMSEQYF. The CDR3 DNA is TGTGCCAGCAGCTTATCCCCCGGACAGGGTATGAGCGAGCAGTACTTC.

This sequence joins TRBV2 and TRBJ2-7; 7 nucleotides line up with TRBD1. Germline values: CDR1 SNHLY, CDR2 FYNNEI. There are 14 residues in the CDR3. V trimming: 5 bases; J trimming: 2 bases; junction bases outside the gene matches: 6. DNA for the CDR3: TGTGCCAGCAGTCGCCTAGACAGGGCCTACGAGCAGTACTTC. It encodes CASSRLDRAYEQYF.

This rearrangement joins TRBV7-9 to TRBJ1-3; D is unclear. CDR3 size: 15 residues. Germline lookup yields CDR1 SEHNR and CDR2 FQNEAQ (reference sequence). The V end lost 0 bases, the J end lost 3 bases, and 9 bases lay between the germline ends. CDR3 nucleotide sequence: TGTGCCAGCAGCTTAGCGAGAGGTATTGGAAACACCATATATTTT. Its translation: CASSLARGIGNTIYF.

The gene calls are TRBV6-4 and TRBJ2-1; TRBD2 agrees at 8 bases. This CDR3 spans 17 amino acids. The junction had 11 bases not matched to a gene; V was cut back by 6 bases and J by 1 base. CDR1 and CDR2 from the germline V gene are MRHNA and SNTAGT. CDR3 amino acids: CASRLAAPRVSYNEQFF. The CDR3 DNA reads TGTGCCAGCAGACTAGCGGCCCCGAGAGTTTCCTACAATGAGCAGTTCTTC.

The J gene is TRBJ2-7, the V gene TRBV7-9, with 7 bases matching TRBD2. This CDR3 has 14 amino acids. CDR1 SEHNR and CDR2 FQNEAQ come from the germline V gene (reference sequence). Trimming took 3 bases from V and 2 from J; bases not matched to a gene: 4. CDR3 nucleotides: TGTGCCAGCAGCTTTGGGGGGGTCCCCTACGAGCAGTACTTC. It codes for CASSFGGVPYEQYF.

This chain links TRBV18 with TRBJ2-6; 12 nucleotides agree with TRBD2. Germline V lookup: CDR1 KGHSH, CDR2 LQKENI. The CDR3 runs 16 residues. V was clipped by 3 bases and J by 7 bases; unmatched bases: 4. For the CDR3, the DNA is TGTGCCAGCTCACCGACTAGCGGGAGTTTCGCCAACGTCCTGACTTTC. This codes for CASSPTSGSFANVLTF. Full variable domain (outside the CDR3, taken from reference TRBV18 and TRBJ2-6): NAGVMQNPRHLVRRRGQEARLRCSPMKGHSHVYWYRQLPEEGLKFMVYLQKENIIDESGMPKERFSAEFPKEGPSILRIQQVVRGDSAAYFCASSPTSGSFANVLTFGAGSRLTVL.

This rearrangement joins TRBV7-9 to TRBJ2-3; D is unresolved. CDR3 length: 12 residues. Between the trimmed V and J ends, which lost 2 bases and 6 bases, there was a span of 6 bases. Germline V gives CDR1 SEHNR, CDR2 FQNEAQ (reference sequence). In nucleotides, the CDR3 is TGTGCCAGCAGCTTAATGGCCGATACGCAGTATTTT. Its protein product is CASSLMADTQYF.